Each of the 15 T cell receptor beta chains below was sequenced from the same sample in a study of cytomegalovirus exposure and HLA in healthy donors (dated by TCRdb to 2015 to 2018). The method was the immunoSEQ multiplex PCR assay. A mixture of 60 forward primers for TCR Vbeta segments and 13 reverse primers for TCR Jbeta segments was used in the multiplex PCR. The immuneACCESS repertoire file appears here via TCRdb, limited to in-frame rearrangements. These files lack a portion of the clones; in checked studies, under half of the deficit traces to unresolved V genes, and the cause of the others is not known. A total of about 170,000 clones appear in this sample, 85% of them only once. 1% of the sample comes from the top ten. The sample consisted of PBMCs. These receptors originate from a boy younger than 10 in good health and CMV-seronegative.

This clone was seen a single time. This chain uses TRBV7-2 with TRBJ1-2, with 7 bases fitting TRBD1. There are 15 residues in the CDR3. The ends lost 1 base at V and 9 bases at J; junction bases unmatched: 11. Germline V gene sequence: CDR1 SGHTA, CDR2 FQGNSA. CDR3 bases: TGTGCCAGCAGCTTAGTAGGCAGGGGGGAAGGGCGCTACACCTTC. It encodes CASSLVGRGEGRYTF. Based on the CDR3 plus reference TRBV7-2 and TRBJ1-2, the full variable domain is GAGVSQSPSNKVTEKGKDVELRCDPISGHTALYWYRQSLGQGLEFLIYFQGNSAPDKSGLPSDRFSAERTGGSVSTLTIQRTQQEDSAVYLCASSLVGRGEGRYTFGSGTRLTVV.

The chain links TRBV10-1 to TRBJ2-1; D remains unclear. V lost 8 bases and J 5 bases, leaving 13 bases between the germline ends. The CDR3 has 13 residues. Germline V gives CDR1 WNHNN, CDR2 SYGVQD (reference sequence). CDR3 in DNA: TGCGCCAGCTCGCGCCTTAGAAACAATGAGCAGTTCTTC. This gives the protein CASSRLRNNEQFF.

J is TRBJ2-7 and V is TRBV6-1; TRBD1 matches at 8 bases. This CDR3 is built from 13 residues. V was pared by 7 bases and J by 4 bases, with 6 bases of the junction left unmatched. Germline lookup yields CDR1 MNHNS and CDR2 SASEGT. The CDR3 sequence: CASTDREVYEQYV. CDR3 DNA sequence: TGTGCCAGCACGGACAGGGAAGTTTACGAGCAGTACGTC.

This chain uses TRBV5-1 with TRBJ1-1, with 8 positions matching TRBD1. The CDR3 has 17 residues. V gave up 1 base and J gave up 4 bases; unmatched junction bases: 12. CDR1 is SGHRS, CDR2 YFSETQ, per germline. This CDR3 reads CASSLRGSETGVTEAFF. The CDR3, as DNA: TGCGCCAGCAGCTTGAGGGGGTCCGAGACAGGGGTCACTGAAGCTTTCTTT.

The J gene is TRBJ2-7, the V gene TRBV4-1; 8 bases line up with TRBD1. Looked up from germline, CDR1 is MGHRA and CDR2 is YSYEKL. V shed 1 base, J shed 0 bases, and the junction held 5 bases outside the gene matches. The CDR3 loop spans 16 amino acids. This CDR3 is CASSQGPDRVSYEQYF. The CDR3 DNA reads as TGCGCCAGCAGCCAAGGGCCGGACAGGGTCTCCTACGAGCAGTACTTC.

This clone has only a few counts. The chain couples TRBV2 to TRBJ1-1; maybe TRBD1 (5 bases). This CDR3 is built from 13 residues. Trimming shortened V by 8 bases and J by 3 bases, and 13 bases separated the two germline ends. The germline V gene has CDR1 SNHLY and CDR2 FYNNEI. The CDR3 reads CASSPSRDTEAFF. The CDR3 DNA is TGTGCCAGCTCCCCCAGCAGGGACACTGAAGCTTTCTTT.

The genes are TRBV5-1 and TRBJ2-5, with D possibly matching TRBD1 (5 bases). CDR3 length: 14 amino acids. V lost 0 bases and J lost 4, with 10 bases in between. CDR1 is SGHRS, CDR2 YFSETQ, per germline. CDR3 in DNA: TGCGCCAGCAGCTTGGACCCAGGGCGAGAGACCCAGTACTTC. Translated: CASSLDPGRETQYF.

The CDR3 protein is CASSLAAGTPRATQYF. In DNA, the CDR3 is TGTGCCAGCAGCTTGGCCGCCGGGACTCCCAGGGCGACCCAGTACTTC. The chain employs TRBV5-4 and TRBJ2-5; D perhaps matches TRBD2 (6 bases). The CDR3 contains 16 residues. The V gene lost 0 bases and the J gene lost 7 bases, with 19 bases spanning the gap. Germline V gene lookup returns CDR1 SGHNT and CDR2 YYREEE (reference sequence).

The rearrangement links TRBV19 to TRBJ1-1; no reliable D call. From germline, CDR1 is LNHDA and CDR2 SQIVND (reference sequence). Trimming left V 1 base short and J 1 base short, with 28 bases between. This CDR3 has 21 amino acids. CDR3: CASSIVEPTRGFPKKNTEAFF. CDR3 in DNA: TGTGCCAGTAGTATAGTCGAGCCTACGCGGGGTTTTCCGAAGAAGAACACTGAAGCTTTCTTT.

The rearrangement uses TRBV5-4 and TRBJ1-2, with TRBD1 matching 7 bases. The V gene end was trimmed by 3 bases and the J gene end by 3 bases; junction bases not matched to a gene: 11. The CDR3 consists of 16 residues. The germline CDR1 and CDR2 sequences are SGHNT and YYREEE (reference sequence). CDR3 in DNA: TGTGCCAGCAGCTCCGCCTCGACAGGGTGGGACTATGGCTACACCTTC. As protein: CASSSASTGWDYGYTF. Full variable domain (rest looked up from reference TRBV5-4 and TRBJ1-2): ETGVTQSPTHLIKTRGQQVTLRCSSQSGHNTVSWYQQALGQGPQFIFQYYREEENGRGNFPPRFSGLQFPNYSSELNVNALELDDSALYLCASSSASTGWDYGYTFGSGTRLTVV.

For this clone: Additional DNA sequences in this sample encode the identical CDR3. The chain joins TRBV10-1 to TRBJ1-1; D is ambiguous. Germline V gene data show CDR1 as WNHNN and CDR2 as SYGVQD (reference sequence). The CDR3 contains 13 residues. V lost 4 bases and J lost 1, with 7 bases in between. The CDR3 bases are TGCGCCAGCAGTGCAGGCACGAACACTGAAGCTTTCTTT. It codes for CASSAGTNTEAFF.

The table lists this clone with a few counts. Mismatch with germline at one junction end may stem from a read error. V usage is TRBV5-4 and J usage is TRBJ2-1; 7 positions match TRBD2. Per germline, CDR1 SGHNT and CDR2 YYREEE (reference sequence). This CDR3 region has 16 residues. The CDR3 coding sequence is TGTGCCAGCAGCCCCCCCGCTAGCGGTCTTTACAGTGAGCAGTTCTTC. Its translation: CASSPPASGLYSEQFF.

The V gene is TRBV15, the J gene TRBJ2-5; perhaps TRBD2 as D (6 bases). V gave up 2 bases and J gave up 9 bases, with 10 bases separating them. CDR1 and CDR2 (germline): LNHNV, YYDKDF (reference sequence). The length of the CDR3 is 12 residues. This CDR3 is CATSRLGEAQYF. Here the CDR3 DNA reads TGTGCCACCAGCAGATTAGGGGAGGCCCAGTACTTC.

V and J are TRBV15 and TRBJ2-1; D might be TRBD2 (6 bases). This CDR3 spans 17 amino acids. Germline V gives CDR1 LNHNV, CDR2 YYDKDF (reference sequence). V was shortened by 3 bases and J by 0 bases, with 15 bases between the two germline ends. The CDR3 here is CATSRGPRGASYNEQFF. The CDR3 DNA is TGTGCCACCAGCAGGGGTCCTCGCGGGGCCTCCTACAATGAGCAGTTCTTC. The full variable domain, with the rest looked up from reference TRBV15 and TRBJ2-1, is DAMVIQNPRYQVTQFGKPVTLSCSQTLNHNVMYWYQQKSSQAPKLLFHYYDKDFNNEADTPDNFQSRRPNTSFCFLDIRSPGLGDTAMYLCATSRGPRGASYNEQFFGPGTRLTVL.

The rearrangement links TRBV28 to TRBJ2-1; 11 nucleotides match TRBD2. This CDR3 contains 16 residues. The V and J ends lost 6 bases and 7 bases, in that order; junction bases with no gene match: 11. Germline lookup yields CDR1 MDHEN and CDR2 SYDVKM. For the CDR3, the DNA is TGTGCCAGCAGCCCCCTAGCGGGGGGAGTGAGAAATGAGCAGTTCTTC. Residues: CASSPLAGGVRNEQFF.